Listed below are T cell receptor beta chains from one sample, sequenced in a study of CD8+CD57+ T cells in acquired aplastic anemia. TCRdb re-analysed the reads in MiXCR, keeping a single row per CDR3 protein. The top ten clones hold 9.7% of a sample with around 200,000 distinct CDR3 sequences, roughly half of them seen once. Input material: sorted CD4+, CD8+, or CD8+CD57+ T cells (not recorded which) from PBMCs. Every receptor here comes from a human donor with aplastic anemia. Both conserved end residues are part of each CDR3. The order of the fields is clone size, V gene, J gene, D gene, CDR3 length, CDR3 DNA, CDR3 protein. The D gene is left open where the match is weak. The listing skips clone size in some rows; elsewhere it reads once, few, many or a size class.

NA,TRBV10-3,TRBJ2-7,NA,16,TGTGCCAGCGGGGGCAGCTCATCCTCGAGCTCCTACGAGCAGTACTTC,CASGGSSSSSSYEQYF
NA,TRBV5-1,TRBJ1-4,NA,14,TGCGCCAGCAGCGGGCAGGGAACTAATGAAAAACTGTTTTTT,CASSGQGTNEKLFF
few,TRBV4-3,TRBJ2-4,NA,15,TGCGCCAGCAGCCAAGCAGGGTTGTTTGGGAACATTCAGTACTTC,CASSQAGLFGNIQYF
many,TRBV20-1,TRBJ1-6,NA,15,TGCAGTGCTAGAGTTACTTGGGGCGATAATTCACCCCTCCACTTT,CSARVTWGDNSPLHF
many,TRBV20-1,TRBJ1-1,NA,15,TGCAGTGCTAGGGGTGTCGGGGCTGGGGACACTGAAGCTTTCTTT,CSARGVGAGDTEAFF
NA,TRBV4-1,TRBJ2-7,NA,12,TGCGCCACTAGGGACCACTCCTACGAGCAGTACTTC,CATRDHSYEQYF
NA,TRBV5-1,TRBJ2-7,NA,15,TGCGCCAGCAGCGCCGCCGGGACCAACGCCTACGAGCAGTACTTC,CASSAAGTNAYEQYF
many,TRBV19,TRBJ1-5,NA,15,TGTGCCAGTAGTATAGATCCAGCAGGGACTCAGCCCCAGCATTTT,CASSIDPAGTQPQHF
NA,TRBV2,TRBJ2-7,TRBD2,15,TGTGCCAGCAGGGGCGAAGCGGGAGGGTCCTACGAGCAGTACTTC,CASRGEAGGSYEQYF
many,TRBV24-1,TRBJ1-5,NA,12,TGTGCCACCAGTAAGGGGGATCAGCCCCAGCATTTT,CATSKGDQPQHF
few,TRBV30,TRBJ1-1,NA,13,TGTGCCTGGAGTATCCGACCTCTTTTTGGAGCTTTCTTT,CAWSIRPLFGAFF
once,TRBV7-8,TRBJ2-7,NA,14,TGTGCCAGCAGCCCAGCGGGACAGAACTACGAGCAGTACTTC,CASSPAGQNYEQYF
NA,TRBV7-9,TRBJ1-2,NA,13,TGTGCCAGCAGCTTGGAAGCGGGGTATGGCTACACCTTC,CASSLEAGYGYTF